Detailed here is one T cell receptor (beta chain). As yet, its antigen is unknown. These data belong to a study of neoadjuvant nivolumab and ipilimumab in lung cancer. Study summary: Nivolumab 3 mg/kg was given days 1, 15 and 29, plus ipilimumab 1 mg/kg day 1 in combination.

Clones were read by immunoSEQ multiplex PCR, and TCRdb kept only the in-frame ones, dropping some. The table records some 20,000 clones, around 79% of them present only once. Trimming stripped 0 bases from V and 7 bases from J, with 13 bases between. The CDR3 is 14 amino acids. Germline V gene data show CDR1 as SGHRS and CDR2 as YFSETQ. Whole-study findings and limits: Resected-tumor TCR richness correlated positively with pretherapy blood richness. Only two of four nivolumab-treated tumors gained richness and clonality by surgery.

V and J are TRBV5-1 and TRBJ2-5; D remains ambiguous. The source material was tumor tissue, sampled after neoadjuvant nivolumab, alone or with ipilimumab, at or shortly before surgery. This clonotype was obtained from an adult with non-small cell lung cancer. CDR3 sequence reads: CASSLEDRRGTQYF. Here the CDR3 DNA reads TGCGCCAGCAGCTTGGAGGACCGTCGAGGGACCCAGTACTTC.